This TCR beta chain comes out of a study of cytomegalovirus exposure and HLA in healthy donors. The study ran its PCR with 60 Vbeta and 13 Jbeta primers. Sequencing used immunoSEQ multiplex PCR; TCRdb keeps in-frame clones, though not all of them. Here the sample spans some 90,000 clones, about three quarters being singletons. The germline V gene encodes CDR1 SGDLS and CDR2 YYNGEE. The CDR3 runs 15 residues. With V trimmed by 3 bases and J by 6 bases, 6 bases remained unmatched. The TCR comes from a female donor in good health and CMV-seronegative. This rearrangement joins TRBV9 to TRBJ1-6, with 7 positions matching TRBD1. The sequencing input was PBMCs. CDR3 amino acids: CASSARDSPNSPLHF. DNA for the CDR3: TGTGCCAGCAGCGCTCGGGACAGCCCTAATTCACCCCTCCACTTT.